This entry lists 19 T cell receptor beta chains sequenced from one sample in a study of control samples from healthy donors and cancer patients. The table came from immunoSEQ multiplex PCR; TCRdb's copy has only in-frame clones and leaves some out. This sample carries about 160,000 clones, 80% to 95% of them seen once, and the ten largest clones take almost 6%. Sequences were obtained from blood. The receptors shown here come from a man aged 18 to 29 in good health.

The chain is built from TRBV10-3 and TRBJ2-1, with 14 bases fitting TRBD2. The CDR3 runs to 18 residues. After removal of 1 base from V and 7 bases from J, the junction contained 9 bases not matched to a gene. CDR1 and CDR2 from the germline V gene are ENHRY and SYGVKD. This chain's CDR3 is CAISEYSGLAGESNEQFF. CDR3 sequence (DNA): TGTGCCATCAGTGAGTACTCGGGACTAGCGGGAGAGAGTAATGAGCAGTTCTTC.

This chain connects TRBV9 to TRBJ1-1; possibly TRBD1 for D (6 bases). The CDR3 consists of 14 residues. V was clipped by 0 bases and J by 7 bases, with 13 bases between them. Germline lookup yields CDR1 SGDLS and CDR2 YYNGEE. The CDR3 DNA is TGTGCCAGCAGCGTAGGTGGCAGGGGATTTGAAGCTTTCTTT. Residues: CASSVGGRGFEAFF.

The genes are TRBV3-1 (or the pseudogene TRBV3-2) and TRBJ2-3; the D gene is possibly TRBD2 (6 bases). V was pared by 0 bases and J by 3 bases, with 10 bases between. The CDR3 spans 15 residues. CDR1 is LGHDT and CDR2 is YNNKEL in the germline V gene (reference sequence). Here the CDR3 reads CASSQEYLATDTQYF. The CDR3 DNA reads as TGTGCCAGCAGCCAAGAATACCTAGCGACAGATACGCAGTATTTT.

The CDR3 loop reads CASSRTTGGHGYTF. The CDR3 region has the DNA TGCGCCAGCAGCCGTACGACAGGGGGCCATGGCTACACCTTC. V and J are TRBV5-1 and TRBJ1-2, with 10 bases lining up with TRBD1. From germline, CDR1 is SGHRS and CDR2 YFSETQ. The length of the CDR3 is 14 residues. Germline trimming cut 4 bases from V and 6 bases from J; bases unmatched to any gene: 6. Combining the CDR3 with reference TRBV5-1 and TRBJ1-2 gives the whole variable domain KAGVTQTPRYLIKTRGQQVTLSCSPISGHRSVSWYQQTPGQGLQFLFEYFSETQRNKGNFPGRFSGRQFSNSRSEMNVSTLELGDSALYLCASSRTTGGHGYTFGSGTRLTVV.

This chain uses TRBV2 with TRBJ2-2, with 7 bases identical to TRBD1. This CDR3 region has 15 residues. Per the germline V gene, CDR1 is SNHLY and CDR2 is FYNNEI. V was clipped by 5 bases and J by 7 bases; unmatched bases: 10. CDR3 amino acids: CASSRRTGGDGELFF. CDR3 in DNA: TGTGCCAGCAGTAGAAGGACAGGAGGTGACGGGGAGCTGTTTTTT.

The chain joins TRBV5-1 to TRBJ2-3, with D perhaps given as TRBD1 or TRBD2 (5 bases each). V lost 0 bases to trimming and J lost 4 bases, with 12 bases between them. The germline V gene encodes CDR1 SGHRS and CDR2 YFSETQ. This CDR3 has 15 residues. Here the CDR3 reads CASSLGDPLADTQYF. The CDR3 DNA reads TGCGCCAGCAGCTTGGGGGACCCGTTGGCAGATACGCAGTATTTT.

The chain uses TRBV2 and TRBJ1-5, with D hard to call. The CDR3 covers 13 residues. Trimming stripped 2 bases from V and 2 bases from J, with 4 bases between. The germline V gene has CDR1 SNHLY and CDR2 FYNNEI. CDR3 sequence (DNA): TGTGCCAGCAGTGAACGAGGCAATCAGCCCCAGCATTTT. It codes for CASSERGNQPQHF.

The chain has TRBV12-5 and TRBJ1-5; no firm D call. The CDR3 is 13 amino acids. Germline-derived CDR1 and CDR2 are LGHNT and FRNRAP. Trimming took 1 base from V and 6 from J, leaving 7 bases between them. The CDR3 spells CASGLGVRQPQHF. In nucleotides, the CDR3 is TGTGCTAGTGGTTTGGGAGTTCGTCAGCCCCAGCATTTT. The variable domain in full, with the rest retrieved from reference TRBV12-5 and TRBJ1-5, is DARVTQTPRHKVTEMGQEVTMRCQPILGHNTVFWYRQTMMQGLELLAYFRNRAPLDDSGMPKDRFSAEMPDATLATLKIQPSEPRDSAVYFCASGLGVRQPQHFGDGTRLSIL.

The table lists this clone with a count of one. This chain links TRBV23-1 with TRBJ2-2; 11 bases align to TRBD1. TRBV23-1 is an ORF, and what it does is uncertain. With 11 bases clipped from V and 3 bases from J, the junction kept 11 bases outside the gene matches. There are 16 residues in the CDR3. The CDR3 DNA follows: TGCGCCCGCCGACCCGGGACAGGGGGTTACACCGGGGAGCTGTTTTTT. Translated: CARRPGTGGYTGELFF.

The rearrangement uses TRBV6-2 or TRBV6-3 and TRBJ1-5, with D unresolved. Germline loops: CDR1 MNHEY, CDR2 SVGEGT. The CDR3 has 15 residues. Trimming left V 0 bases short and J 0 bases short, with 6 bases between. CDR3 protein: CASSYSYGSNQPQHF. The CDR3 DNA is TGTGCCAGCAGTTACTCGTACGGTAGCAATCAGCCCCAGCATTTT.

V is TRBV19 and J is TRBJ2-2; the match to TRBD2 covers 7 bases. Trimming cost V 3 bases and J 0 bases; bases outside gene matches: 1. The CDR3 has 15 amino acids. Germline CDR1 is LNHDA and CDR2 is SQIVND (reference sequence). CDR3 bases: TGTGCCAGTAGTATCGGGAGGACGAACACCGGGGAGCTGTTTTTT. Translated: CASSIGRTNTGELFF.

This chain joins TRBV21-1 and TRBJ2-1; TRBD2, the D gene given by the table, was not confirmed from the DNA. TRBV21-1 is flagged as a pseudogene. CDR3 size: 13 residues. The CDR3 bases are TGTGCCAGCCCGGCGGACTCCTACAATGAGCAGTTCTTC. Translation gives CASPADSYNEQFF.

The rearrangement links TRBV11-2 to TRBJ1-5; a possible D gene is TRBD1 (6 bases). Between the trimmed V and J ends, which lost 2 bases and 7 bases, there was a span of 15 bases. The V gene's germline CDR1 is SGHAT and CDR2 FQNNGV. The CDR3 consists of 15 residues. In DNA, the CDR3 is TGTGCCAGCAGCTTAAATTGGGGGGCAGGGCAGCCCCAGCATTTT. Translated, it gives CASSLNWGAGQPQHF.

This chain connects TRBV7-2 to TRBJ2-1; TRBD1 aligns across 8 bases. The CDR3 totals 15 residues. Per germline, CDR1 SGHTA and CDR2 FQGNSA. Trimming cost V 3 bases and J 2 bases; bases outside gene matches: 3. DNA for the CDR3: TGTGCCAGCAGCTTGAGGACAGGGCCCTACAATGAGCAGTTCTTC. Amino acid sequence: CASSLRTGPYNEQFF. The full variable domain, with the rest looked up from reference TRBV7-2 and TRBJ2-1, is GAGVSQSPSNKVTEKGKDVELRCDPISGHTALYWYRQSLGQGLEFLIYFQGNSAPDKSGLPSDRFSAERTGGSVSTLTIQRTQQEDSAVYLCASSLRTGPYNEQFFGPGTRLTVL.

The chain uses TRBV20-1 and TRBJ2-7; D possibly uses TRBD1 or TRBD2 (7 bases each). Deletions cut 4 bases from V and 7 bases from J, with 20 bases between. Germline-derived CDR1 and CDR2 are DFQATT and SNEGSKA (reference sequence). The CDR3 is 14 residues long. The CDR3 bases are TGCAGTGCTACTGAGGGGAGGGGGCGGAGTGAGCAGTACTTC. Protein product: CSATEGRGRSEQYF.

On this clone itself: Different DNA sequences within this sample yield the same CDR3. V is TRBV7-9 and J is TRBJ2-7; D call uncertain. Germline V lookup: CDR1 SEHNR, CDR2 FQNEAQ (reference sequence). Trimming pared 1 base from V and 2 bases from J, leaving 3 bases between. This CDR3 region has 12 residues. This CDR3 reads CASSLDPYEQYF. The CDR3 DNA sequence: TGTGCCAGCAGCTTAGACCCCTACGAGCAGTACTTC.

The chain combines TRBV29-1 with TRBJ1-5; possibly TRBD1 for D (6 bases). The CDR3 runs 12 residues. V dropped 6 bases and J dropped 0 bases, with 6 bases sitting between them. In germline, CDR1 is SQVTM, CDR2 ANQGSEA. The CDR3 protein is CSVQGSNQPQHF. The CDR3 DNA sequence: TGCAGCGTACAGGGTAGCAATCAGCCCCAGCATTTT.

CDR3 amino acids: CASSLFFGGTTEAFF. In nucleotides, the CDR3 is TGTGCCAGCAGCTTGTTTTTTGGGGGGACCACTGAAGCTTTCTTT. V usage is TRBV7-2 and J usage is TRBJ1-1, with D perhaps matching TRBD1 (5 bases). The CDR3 extends over 15 amino acids. The V gene lost 3 bases and the J gene lost 4 bases, with 15 bases spanning the gap. Germline V gene data show CDR1 as SGHTA and CDR2 as FQGNSA. Looking up the rest from reference TRBV7-2 and TRBJ1-1 gives the full variable domain: GAGVSQSPSNKVTEKGKDVELRCDPISGHTALYWYRQSLGQGLEFLIYFQGNSAPDKSGLPSDRFSAERTGGSVSTLTIQRTQQEDSAVYLCASSLFFGGTTEAFFGQGTRLTVV.

The chain has TRBV6-1 and TRBJ1-1, with TRBD1 as a possible D gene (5 bases). The CDR3 extends over 13 amino acids. Germline values: CDR1 MNHNS, CDR2 SASEGT. V was pared by 1 base and J by 4 bases, with 7 bases between. As DNA, the CDR3 is TGTGCCAGCAGTGAAGGCGGGGGCACTGAAGCTTTCTTT. Protein: CASSEGGGTEAFF.